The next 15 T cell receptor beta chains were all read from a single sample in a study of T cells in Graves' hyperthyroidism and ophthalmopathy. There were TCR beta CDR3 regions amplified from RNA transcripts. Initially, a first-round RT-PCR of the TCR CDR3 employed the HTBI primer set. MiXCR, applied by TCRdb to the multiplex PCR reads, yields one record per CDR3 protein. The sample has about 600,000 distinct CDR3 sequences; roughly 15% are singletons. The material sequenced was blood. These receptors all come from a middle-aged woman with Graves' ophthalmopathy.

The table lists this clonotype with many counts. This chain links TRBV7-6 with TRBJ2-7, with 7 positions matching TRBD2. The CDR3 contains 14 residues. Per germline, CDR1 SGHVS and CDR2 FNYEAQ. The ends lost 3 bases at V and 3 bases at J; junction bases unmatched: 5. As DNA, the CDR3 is TGTGCCAGCAGCTTCTCTAGCGGCCTCTACGAGCAGTACTTC. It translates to CASSFSSGLYEQYF.

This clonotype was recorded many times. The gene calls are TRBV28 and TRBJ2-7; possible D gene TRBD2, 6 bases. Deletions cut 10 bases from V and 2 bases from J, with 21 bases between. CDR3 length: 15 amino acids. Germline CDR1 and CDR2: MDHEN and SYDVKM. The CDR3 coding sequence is TGTGCCAACAGAGATAGGCGGGGCAGCCCCTACGAGCAGTACTTC. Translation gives CANRDRRGSPYEQYF.

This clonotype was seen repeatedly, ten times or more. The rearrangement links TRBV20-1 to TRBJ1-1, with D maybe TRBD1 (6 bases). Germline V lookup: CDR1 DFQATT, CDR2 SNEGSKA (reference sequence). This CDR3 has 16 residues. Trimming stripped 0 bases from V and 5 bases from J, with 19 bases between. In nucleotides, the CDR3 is TGCAGTGCTAGAGACGGGCAGGGGTCGGTGAGGACTGAAGCTTTCTTT. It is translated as CSARDGQGSVRTEAFF.

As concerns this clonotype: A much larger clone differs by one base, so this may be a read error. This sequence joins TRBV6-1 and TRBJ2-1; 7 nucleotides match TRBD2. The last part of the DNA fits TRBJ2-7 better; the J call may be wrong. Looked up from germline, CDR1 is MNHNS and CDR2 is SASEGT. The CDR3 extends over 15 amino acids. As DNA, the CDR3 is TGTGCCAGCAGTGCCTACGGGACTAAATACAATGAGCAGTACTTC. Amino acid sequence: CASSAYGTKYNEQYF.

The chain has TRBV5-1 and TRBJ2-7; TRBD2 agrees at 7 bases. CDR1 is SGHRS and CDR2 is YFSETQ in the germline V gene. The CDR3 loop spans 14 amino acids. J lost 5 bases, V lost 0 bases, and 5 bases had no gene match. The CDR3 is CASSLVGGTDEQYF. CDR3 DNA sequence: TGCGCCAGCAGCTTGGTGGGGGGGACGGACGAGCAGTACTTC.

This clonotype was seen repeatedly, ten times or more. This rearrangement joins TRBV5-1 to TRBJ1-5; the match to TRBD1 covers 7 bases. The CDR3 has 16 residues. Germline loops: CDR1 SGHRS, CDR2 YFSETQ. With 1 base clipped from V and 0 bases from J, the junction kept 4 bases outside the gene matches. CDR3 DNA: TGCGCCAGCAGCTTGTGGGGACAGCTTAGCAATCAGCCCCAGCATTTT. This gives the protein CASSLWGQLSNQPQHF.

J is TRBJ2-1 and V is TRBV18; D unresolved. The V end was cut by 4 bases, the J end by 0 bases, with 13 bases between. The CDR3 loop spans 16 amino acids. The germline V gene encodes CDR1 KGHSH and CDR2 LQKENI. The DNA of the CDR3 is TGTGCCAGCTCACTCCTCCCTCTAGGCTCCTACAATGAGCAGTTCTTC. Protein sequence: CASSLLPLGSYNEQFF.

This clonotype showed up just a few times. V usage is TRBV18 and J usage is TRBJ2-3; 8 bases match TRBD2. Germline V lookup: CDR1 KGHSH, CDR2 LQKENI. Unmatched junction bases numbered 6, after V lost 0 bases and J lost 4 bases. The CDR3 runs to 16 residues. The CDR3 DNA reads TGTGCCAGCTCACCACCACAGGGACTAGAGGCAGATACGCAGTATTTT. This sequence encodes CASSPPQGLEADTQYF.

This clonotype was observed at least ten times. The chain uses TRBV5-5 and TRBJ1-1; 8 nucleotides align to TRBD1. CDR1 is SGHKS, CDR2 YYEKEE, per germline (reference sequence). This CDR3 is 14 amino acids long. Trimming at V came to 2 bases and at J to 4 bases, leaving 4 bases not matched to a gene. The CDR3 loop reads CASSFLQGGTEAFF. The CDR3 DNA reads TGTGCCAGCAGCTTCCTACAGGGGGGCACTGAAGCTTTCTTT.

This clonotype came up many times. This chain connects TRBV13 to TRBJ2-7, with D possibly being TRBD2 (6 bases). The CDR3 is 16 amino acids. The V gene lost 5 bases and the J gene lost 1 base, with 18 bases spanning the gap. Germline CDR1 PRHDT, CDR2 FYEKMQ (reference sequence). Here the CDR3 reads CASSPPGGKPSYEQYF. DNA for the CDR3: TGTGCCAGCAGCCCCCCCGGGGGTAAACCTTCCTACGAGCAGTACTTC.

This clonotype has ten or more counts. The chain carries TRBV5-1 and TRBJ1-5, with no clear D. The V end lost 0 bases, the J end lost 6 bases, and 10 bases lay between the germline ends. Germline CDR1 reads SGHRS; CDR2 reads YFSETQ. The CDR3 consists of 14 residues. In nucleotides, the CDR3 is TGCGCCAGCAGCTTGGAAGGGAATGGTCAGCCCCAGCATTTT. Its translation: CASSLEGNGQPQHF. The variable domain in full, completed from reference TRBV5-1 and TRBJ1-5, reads KAGVTQTPRYLIKTRGQQVTLSCSPISGHRSVSWYQQTPGQGLQFLFEYFSETQRNKGNFPGRFSGRQFSNSRSEMNVSTLELGDSALYLCASSLEGNGQPQHFGDGTRLSIL.

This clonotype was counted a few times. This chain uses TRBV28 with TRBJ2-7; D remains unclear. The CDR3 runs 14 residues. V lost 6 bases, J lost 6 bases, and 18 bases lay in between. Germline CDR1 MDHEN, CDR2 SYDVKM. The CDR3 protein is CASRSPGPSREQYF. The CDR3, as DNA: TGTGCCAGCAGATCCCCCGGCCCCTCCCGCGAGCAGTACTTC. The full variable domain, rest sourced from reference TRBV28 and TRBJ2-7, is DVKVTQSSRYLVKRTGEKVFLECVQDMDHENMFWYRQDPGLGLRLIYFSYDVKMKEKGDIPEGYSVSREKKERFSLILESASTNQTSMYLCASRSPGPSREQYFGPGTRLTVT.

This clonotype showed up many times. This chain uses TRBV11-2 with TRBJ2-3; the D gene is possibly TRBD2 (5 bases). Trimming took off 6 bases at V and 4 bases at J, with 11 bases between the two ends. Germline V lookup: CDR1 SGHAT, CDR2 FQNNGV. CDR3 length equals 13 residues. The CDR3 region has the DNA TGTGCCAGCAGACAGACTAACTCAGATACGCAGTATTTT. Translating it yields CASRQTNSDTQYF.

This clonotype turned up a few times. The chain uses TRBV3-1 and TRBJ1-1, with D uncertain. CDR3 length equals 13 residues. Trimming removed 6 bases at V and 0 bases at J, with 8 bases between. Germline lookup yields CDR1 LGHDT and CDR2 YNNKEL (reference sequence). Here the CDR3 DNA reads TGTGCCAGCAGGCCCTATATGAACACTGAAGCTTTCTTT. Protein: CASRPYMNTEAFF.

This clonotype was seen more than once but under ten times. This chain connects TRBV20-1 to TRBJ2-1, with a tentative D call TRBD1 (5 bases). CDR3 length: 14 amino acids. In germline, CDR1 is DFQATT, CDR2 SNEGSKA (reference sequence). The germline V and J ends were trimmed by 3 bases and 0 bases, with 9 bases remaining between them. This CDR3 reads CSARDTNSYNEQFF. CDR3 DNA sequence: TGCAGTGCTAGGGACACCAACTCCTACAATGAGCAGTTCTTC.